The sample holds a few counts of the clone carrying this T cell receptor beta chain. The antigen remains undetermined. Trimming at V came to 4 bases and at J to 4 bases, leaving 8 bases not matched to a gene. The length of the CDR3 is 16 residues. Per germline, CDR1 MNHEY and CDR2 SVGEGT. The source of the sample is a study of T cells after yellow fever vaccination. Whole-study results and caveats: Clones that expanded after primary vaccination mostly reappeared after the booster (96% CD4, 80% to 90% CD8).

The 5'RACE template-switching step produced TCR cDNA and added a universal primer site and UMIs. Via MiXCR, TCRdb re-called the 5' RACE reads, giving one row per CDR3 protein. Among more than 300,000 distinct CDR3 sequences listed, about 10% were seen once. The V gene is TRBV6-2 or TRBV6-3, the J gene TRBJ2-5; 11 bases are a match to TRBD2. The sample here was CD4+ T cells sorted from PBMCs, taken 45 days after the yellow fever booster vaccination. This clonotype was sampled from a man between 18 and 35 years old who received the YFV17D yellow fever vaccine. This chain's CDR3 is CASSSPSGGPGETQYF. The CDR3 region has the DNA TGTGCCAGCAGTTCCCCTAGCGGGGGGCCAGGAGAGACCCAGTACTTC.